This passage covers 2 T cell receptor beta chains from one sample sequenced in a study of OX40 agonist ivuxolimab in advanced cancers. Clones were read by immunoSEQ multiplex PCR, and TCRdb kept only the in-frame ones, dropping some. The sample records 20,000 to 25,000 clones, 86% being singletons. The source material was CD4+ or CD8+ T cells sorted from blood, sampled in a trial of the OX40 agonist ivuxolimab. These TCRs come from an adult with an advanced solid tumor such as melanoma, head and neck, liver or kidney cancer.

The chain carries TRBV4-1 and TRBJ2-4, with D unresolved. Germline V gives CDR1 MGHRA, CDR2 YSYEKL. V lost 0 bases to trimming and J lost 6 bases, with 6 bases between them. The CDR3 runs to 13 residues. The CDR3 here is CASSQDHGNIQYF. The DNA of the CDR3 is TGCGCCAGCAGCCAAGATCACGGAAACATTCAGTACTTC.

This clone appeared a few times. The V call is TRBV7-3, the J call TRBJ2-3; 9 bases agree with TRBD1. Losses at the gene ends were 5 bases for V and 4 bases for J; bases not matched to a gene: 4. Germline-derived CDR1 and CDR2 are SGHTA and FQGTGA. The CDR3 covers 14 residues. The CDR3 nucleotides read TGTGCCAGCAGCCCGGGACAGGGCTCAGATACGCAGTATTTT. This gives the protein CASSPGQGSDTQYF.